Shown below are 21 T cell receptor beta chains from a single sample sequenced in a study of cytomegalovirus exposure and HLA in healthy donors. Primers: 60 Vbeta forward and 13 Jbeta reverse. Here immunoSEQ multiplex PCR was the method, and the copy in TCRdb shows in-frame clones only, minus some. The sample has about 110,000 clones; 55% to 85% are singletons. Input material: PBMCs. The receptor set was obtained from a man aged 30 to 39 in good health and CMV-seronegative.

The count of this clone is one. This sequence joins TRBV30 and TRBJ2-7; D is possibly TRBD1 (6 bases). Germline loops: CDR1 GTSNPN, CDR2 SVGIG (reference sequence). The CDR3 has 11 amino acids. Trimming stripped 2 bases from V and 5 bases from J, with 7 bases between. CDR3 sequence: CAWSRTDEQYF. CDR3 nucleotide sequence: TGTGCCTGGAGTCGGACAGACGAGCAGTACTTC.

V gene TRBV6-5 combines with J gene TRBJ2-7; possibly TRBD2 for D (6 bases). Trimming shortened V by 8 bases and J by 6 bases, and 17 bases separated the two germline ends. The V gene's germline CDR1 is MNHEY and CDR2 SVGAGI. This CDR3 spans 13 amino acids. The CDR3 loop is CASQYGRRGEQYF. The DNA of the CDR3 is TGTGCCAGCCAATATGGCCGGCGGGGCGAGCAGTACTTC.

The chain is built from TRBV6-5 and TRBJ2-6; tentatively, D is TRBD2 (6 bases). This CDR3 is 16 amino acids long. CDR1 is MNHEY and CDR2 is SVGAGI in the germline V gene. V was clipped by 2 bases and J by 3 bases, with 11 bases between them. The CDR3 DNA is TGTGCCAGCAGTTACCTCTGGGGAGGTGGGGCCAACGTCCTGACTTTC. Translation gives CASSYLWGGGANVLTF.

This clone came up a few times. The chain employs TRBV29-1 and TRBJ1-2; 8 nucleotides line up with TRBD1. Per the germline V gene, CDR1 is SQVTM and CDR2 is ANQGSEA. J gave up 3 bases and V 8 bases, and 8 bases lay outside the gene matches. The CDR3 extends over 13 amino acids. The CDR3 is CSYRQGSDYGYTF. CDR3 coding DNA: TGCAGCTACCGACAGGGGTCTGACTATGGCTACACCTTC.

This clone was observed a few times. The V call is TRBV19, the J call TRBJ2-2; D ambiguous. The CDR3 extends over 14 amino acids. Germline V gene data show CDR1 as LNHDA and CDR2 as SQIVND (reference sequence). V lost 6 bases, J lost 2 bases, and 10 bases lay in between. CDR3 protein: CASSGRHNTGELFF. DNA for the CDR3: TGTGCCAGTAGCGGTCGACACAACACCGGGGAGCTGTTTTTT.

The chain links TRBV7-3 to TRBJ2-1; 14 bases agree with TRBD2. Germline CDR1 and CDR2: SGHTA and FQGTGA. V gave up 5 bases and J gave up 4 bases; unmatched junction bases: 1. This CDR3 is built from 15 residues. The CDR3 here is CASSRTSGGYNEQFF. CDR3 bases: TGTGCCAGCAGCCGGACTAGCGGGGGGTACAATGAGCAGTTCTTC.

This chain joins TRBV5-1 and TRBJ2-3; D ambiguous. Trimming removed 0 bases at V and 0 bases at J, with 11 bases between. The CDR3 has 16 amino acids. Germline CDR1 reads SGHRS; CDR2 reads YFSETQ. The CDR3 coding sequence is TGCGCCAGCAGCTTGGGCAGGTCCGCTAGCACAGATACGCAGTATTTT. This encodes CASSLGRSASTDTQYF.

The chain couples TRBV28 to TRBJ1-1; TRBD1 aligns across 7 bases. CDR3 length equals 16 residues. Germline lookup yields CDR1 MDHEN and CDR2 SYDVKM. The V and J ends lost 9 bases and 0 bases, in that order; junction bases with no gene match: 13. The CDR3 DNA reads as TGTGCCAGTAAACGACAGGGACCCCCGATGAACACTGAAGCTTTCTTT. Its translation: CASKRQGPPMNTEAFF.

V gene TRBV11-2 combines with J gene TRBJ1-2, with D possibly being TRBD1 (6 bases). CDR1 is SGHAT, CDR2 FQNNGV, per germline. The CDR3 has 13 amino acids. The V end was cut by 1 base, the J end by 6 bases, with 9 bases between. CDR3 protein: CASSLGSGDGYTF. The CDR3 nucleotides read TGTGCCAGCAGCTTAGGTTCAGGGGATGGCTACACCTTC.

V gene TRBV7-8 combines with J gene TRBJ2-1; 11 positions agree with TRBD2. Per germline, CDR1 SGHVS and CDR2 FQNEAQ. CDR3 length: 18 residues. J gave up 0 bases and V 4 bases, and 8 bases lay outside the gene matches. CDR3 nucleotides: TGTGCCAGCAGCTCAGGGACTAGCGGATCAAGCTCCTACAATGAGCAGTTCTTC. This translates into CASSSGTSGSSSYNEQFF.

The chain combines TRBV5-1 with TRBJ1-5, with 11 bases fitting TRBD1. Looked up from germline, CDR1 is SGHRS and CDR2 is YFSETQ. This CDR3 is 16 amino acids long. V shed 1 base, J shed 5 bases, and the junction held 5 bases outside the gene matches. The CDR3: CASSLSGTGGDQPQHF. CDR3 sequence (DNA): TGCGCCAGCAGCTTGTCCGGGACAGGGGGAGATCAGCCCCAGCATTTT.

V is TRBV19 and J is TRBJ1-2; D is uncertain. Trimming removed 7 bases from V and 2 bases from J, with 11 bases in between. CDR1 LNHDA and CDR2 SQIVND come from the germline V gene (reference sequence). The CDR3 contains 13 residues. The CDR3 DNA follows: TGTGCCAGTACCCCAGGTCCCAACTATGGCTACACCTTC. Encoded protein: CASTPGPNYGYTF.

The rearrangement joins TRBV27 to TRBJ2-5; TRBD2 matches at 7 bases. The CDR3 spans 15 residues. V gave up 6 bases and J gave up 5 bases; unmatched junction bases: 12. Germline V lookup: CDR1 MNHEY, CDR2 SMNVEV (reference sequence). DNA of the CDR3: TGTGCCAGCAGGAACCTTGCGGGAGTGGGGGAGACCCAGTACTTC. It encodes CASRNLAGVGETQYF.

CDR3 in DNA: TGTGCCAGCACCTTATGGGGTAGCTCTTACAATGAGCAGTTCTTC. It encodes CASTLWGSSYNEQFF. This chain links TRBV28 with TRBJ2-1; D remains unclear. With 7 bases removed from V and 4 bases from J, the gap between germline ends came to 17 bases. The CDR3 has 15 amino acids. Germline-derived CDR1 and CDR2 are MDHEN and SYDVKM.

The chain carries TRBV2 and TRBJ1-4; D call uncertain. This CDR3 region has 12 residues. From germline, CDR1 is SNHLY and CDR2 FYNNEI. The V end lost 9 bases, the J end lost 5 bases, and 10 bases lay between the germline ends. CDR3 coding DNA: TGTGCCAGTCTGGCCTTAAATGAAAAACTGTTTTTT. Encoded protein: CASLALNEKLFF.

The chain has TRBV7-9 and TRBJ2-5; possible D gene TRBD1, 6 bases. The V end lost 5 bases, the J end lost 5 bases, and 12 bases lay between the germline ends. CDR3 size: 13 residues. Per germline, CDR1 SEHNR and CDR2 FQNEAQ (reference sequence). CDR3 region: CASSLGGEETQYF. For the CDR3, the DNA is TGTGCCAGCAGCCTAGGGGGAGAGGAGACCCAGTACTTC.

The chain recombines TRBV18 with TRBJ1-3, with unresolved D. Between the trimmed V and J ends, which lost 6 bases and 1 base, there was a span of 10 bases. The CDR3 is 14 amino acids. Germline V gene sequence: CDR1 KGHSH, CDR2 LQKENI. In DNA form, the CDR3 reads TGTGCCAGCTCCCCGGAGGGATCTGGAAACACCATATATTTT. It yields the protein CASSPEGSGNTIYF.

The CDR3 region is CSVRLSYEQYF. DNA for the CDR3: TGCAGCGTTCGTCTCTCCTACGAGCAGTACTTC. The chain recombines TRBV29-1 with TRBJ2-7; D unresolved. V lost 5 bases to trimming and J lost 0 bases, with 5 bases between them. There are 11 residues in the CDR3. Germline V gene data show CDR1 as SQVTM and CDR2 as ANQGSEA.

This chain uses TRBV7-6 with TRBJ2-7; TRBD2 might be the D (5 bases). This CDR3 is built from 13 residues. Trimming cost V 2 bases and J 6 bases, with 11 bases left between them. Germline V CDR1 and CDR2: SGHVS, FNYEAQ. The CDR3 loop is CASSLTAGSEQYF. DNA of the CDR3: TGTGCCAGCAGCTTAACGGCGGGTAGCGAGCAGTACTTC. Full variable domain (missing parts from reference TRBV7-6 and TRBJ2-7): GAGVSQSPRYKVTKRGQDVALRCDPISGHVSLYWYRQALGQGPEFLTYFNYEAQQDKSGLPNDRFSAERPEGSISTLTIQRTEQRDSAMYRCASSLTAGSEQYFGPGTRLTVT.

This clone occurred once. V gene TRBV18 combines with J gene TRBJ2-5; D unclear. The V and J ends lost 3 bases and 5 bases respectively, with 16 bases between them. CDR1 is KGHSH and CDR2 is LQKENI in the germline V gene. The CDR3 spans 15 residues. CDR3 DNA sequence: TGTGCCAGCTCACCGCGGCAATCAGACTTTGAGACCCAGTACTTC. This sequence encodes CASSPRQSDFETQYF.

This chain joins TRBV7-9 and TRBJ1-2, with TRBD1 identical over 8 bases. Germline lookup yields CDR1 SEHNR and CDR2 FQNEAQ (reference sequence). The CDR3 extends over 13 amino acids. The trim removed 3 bases at V and 9 bases at J, leaving 6 bases unmatched. The CDR3 DNA sequence: TGTGCCAGCAGCTTGGACAGGGTTGGTAGCTACACCTTC. It encodes CASSLDRVGSYTF.